The subject of this entry is one T cell receptor (beta chain). The assay was immunoSEQ multiplex PCR, and TCRdb's table has in-frame clones only and misses some. The sample includes some 470,000 clones, over 60% of them seen just once. The sample comes from a study of shared clonotypes between healthy human individuals. Germline CDR1 LGHNA, CDR2 YSLEER. With 1 base clipped from V and 2 bases from J, the junction kept 11 bases outside the gene matches. The CDR3 consists of 18 residues. Sequenced sample: PBMCs. The receptor was isolated from a woman aged 35 to 49 in good health. Some clones in this sample may be carry-over from other donors' samples. This sequence joins TRBV4-3 and TRBJ2-3; the match to TRBD2 covers 8 bases. The CDR3 sequence: CASSQGPGSSGYTDTQYF. CDR3 nucleotide sequence: TGCGCCAGCAGCCAAGGCCCCGGGTCTAGCGGGTACACAGATACGCAGTATTTT.